The 14 T cell receptor beta chains below come from one sample, sequenced in a study of T cell repertoires in cytomegalovirus infection. TCRdb fed the reads into MiXCR, producing one record per CDR3 protein. The sample consists of about 100,000 distinct CDR3 sequences, over 40% of them appearing once. Their antigens remain unidentified. The specimen comprised CD8+ T cells from cultured PBMCs, sampled from culture after CMV antigen stimulation. Receptors were obtained from a human donor in good health (CMV status not recorded). Some clones in this sample may be carry-over from other donors' samples.

This chain connects TRBV11-2 to TRBJ2-1; a weak D match, TRBD2 (5 bases). CDR3 length equals 12 residues. V gave up 1 base and J gave up 13 bases, with 11 bases separating them. Looked up from germline, CDR1 is SGHAT and CDR2 is FQNNGV. The CDR3, as DNA: TGTGCCAGCAGCTTAGGGCTTCTAGCCCAGTTCTTC. This codes for CASSLGLLAQFF. The whole variable domain, remainder taken from reference TRBV11-2 and TRBJ2-1, is EAGVAQSPRYKIIEKRQSVAFWCNPISGHATLYWYQQILGQGPKLLIQFQNNGVVDDSQLPKDRFSAERLKGVDSTLKIQPAKLEDSAVYLCASSLGLLAQFFGPGTRLTVL.

The table lists this clonotype with a few counts. V is TRBV7-9 and J is TRBJ1-1, with 7 positions matching TRBD1. The CDR3 contains 16 residues. With 1 base clipped from V and 5 bases from J, the junction kept 10 bases outside the gene matches. Germline lookup yields CDR1 SEHNR and CDR2 FQNEAQ (reference sequence). CDR3 coding DNA: TGTGCCAGCAGCTTAGAGGGACAGACCGGAAGGACTGAAGCTTTCTTT. Translated: CASSLEGQTGRTEAFF.

This clonotype was observed a few times. This chain links TRBV10-3 with TRBJ1-5; TRBD1 is a possible D gene (5 bases). The CDR3 is made up of 16 amino acids. In germline, CDR1 is ENHRY, CDR2 SYGVKD. V was pared by 3 bases and J by 8 bases, with 20 bases between. CDR3 residues: CAISDIGREGQEPQHF. The CDR3 coding sequence is TGTGCCATCAGTGATATTGGCAGGGAAGGGCAGGAGCCCCAGCATTTT.

This sequence joins TRBV12-3 or TRBV12-4 and TRBJ1-1; 7 bases map to TRBD1. This CDR3 has 13 amino acids. The V gene end was trimmed by 5 bases and the J gene end by 5 bases; junction bases not matched to a gene: 5. The CDR3, as DNA: TGTGCCAGCAGTGAAATACAGGGGACTGAAGCTTTCTTT. Translated, it gives CASSEIQGTEAFF.

This clonotype appeared a single time. The chain links TRBV2 to TRBJ2-5; the D call may be TRBD1 or TRBD2 (5 bases each). The V gene's germline CDR1 is SNHLY and CDR2 FYNNEI. The CDR3 length is 15 residues. V dropped 6 bases and J dropped 6 bases, with 20 bases sitting between them. The DNA of the CDR3 is TGTGCCAGCAGCGAGGGACCGGACGGGCGGAAGACCCAGTACTTC. It yields the protein CASSEGPDGRKTQYF.

This clonotype was observed a handful of times. This sequence joins TRBV2 and TRBJ1-2, with D maybe TRBD1 (5 bases). The CDR3 has 15 residues. V lost 0 bases to trimming and J lost 4 bases, with 12 bases between them. Germline CDR1 SNHLY, CDR2 FYNNEI. The CDR3 sequence: CASSEAGGVAYGYTF. The CDR3 DNA reads as TGTGCCAGCAGTGAAGCGGGGGGGGTCGCCTATGGCTACACCTTC.

Worth noting for this clonotype: One junction end does not reproduce the germline sequence, and a read error may be involved. The chain carries TRBV6-5 and TRBJ2-5, with D possibly TRBD2 on 6 matching bases. The CDR3 sequence is 13 residues long. Germline V lookup: CDR1 MNHEY, CDR2 SVGAGI. CDR3 in DNA: TGTGTCAGCAGTTACGGGGGTATCGAGACCCAGTACTTC. It translates to CVSSYGGIETQYF.

This chain connects TRBV7-9 to TRBJ2-1; 8 bases agree with TRBD1. In germline, CDR1 is SEHNR, CDR2 FQNEAQ (reference sequence). The J segment lost 3 bases and the V segment lost 6 bases, leaving 7 bases of the junction unmatched. The CDR3 spans 15 residues. Written as DNA, the CDR3 is TGTGCCAGCAGGTATCCGGGACAGGACTACAATGAGCAGTTCTTC. This codes for CASRYPGQDYNEQFF.

This clonotype has only a few counts. This chain joins TRBV2 and TRBJ1-5; D ambiguous. In germline, CDR1 is SNHLY, CDR2 FYNNEI. The CDR3 is made up of 16 amino acids. Trimming took off 2 bases at V and 0 bases at J, with 11 bases between the two ends. The CDR3 DNA is TGTGCCAGCAGTGAATTCGGTTCTGATAGCAATCAGCCCCAGCATTTT. It codes for CASSEFGSDSNQPQHF.

The table lists this clonotype with many counts. The chain has TRBV6-1 and TRBJ2-7, with a possible D match to TRBD1 (6 bases). Germline lookup yields CDR1 MNHNS and CDR2 SASEGT. CDR3 length: 13 amino acids. Trimming removed 6 bases at V and 0 bases at J, with 9 bases between. CDR3 region: CASSGTISYEQYF. The CDR3 DNA sequence: TGTGCCAGCAGCGGGACAATCTCCTACGAGCAGTACTTC.

The chain has TRBV15 and TRBJ2-1, with 8 bases identical to TRBD2. There are 16 residues in the CDR3. Unmatched junction bases numbered 8, after V lost 0 bases and J lost 7 bases. Germline CDR1 and CDR2: LNHNV and YYDKDF (reference sequence). CDR3 sequence: CATSRDSAGGINEQFF. DNA of the CDR3: TGTGCCACCAGCAGAGATTCGGCGGGGGGTATAAATGAGCAGTTCTTC.

V and J are TRBV6-2 or TRBV6-3 and TRBJ2-7; a possible D gene is TRBD2 (6 bases). V was shortened by 5 bases and J by 1 base, with 12 bases between the two germline ends. Germline-derived CDR1 and CDR2 are MNHEY and SVGEGT. The length of the CDR3 is 14 residues. CDR3 sequence reads: CASSGTYPSYEQYF. The CDR3 bases are TGTGCCAGCAGTGGGACTTACCCGTCCTACGAGCAGTACTTC.

V and J are TRBV5-6 and TRBJ2-3; D possibly corresponds to TRBD2 (5 bases). Germline CDR1 reads SGHDT; CDR2 reads YYEEEE. V lost 4 bases to trimming and J lost 2 bases, with 11 bases between them. The CDR3 loop spans 14 amino acids. Here the CDR3 reads CASSAGILTDTQYF. The DNA for the CDR3 is TGTGCCAGCAGCGCCGGGATCCTCACAGATACGCAGTATTTT.

This clonotype has a handful of counts. The chain links TRBV27 to TRBJ2-7; no definite D call. CDR3 length: 14 residues. Trimming removed 0 bases from V and 3 bases from J, with 9 bases in between. Germline loops: CDR1 MNHEY, CDR2 SMNVEV (reference sequence). The CDR3, as DNA: TGTGCCAGCAGTTTATCGTACGGCTACTACGAGCAGTACTTC. Its protein product is CASSLSYGYYEQYF.